This T cell receptor (beta chain) was captured in a study of cytomegalovirus exposure and HLA in healthy donors. Study results and caveats: Later analysis found that TCR beta chains associated with HLA were more clonally expanded than other, equally common chains. It was taken for granted in presence/absence analyses that sequencing depth across donors was roughly uniform.

This clone has more than one count but fewer than ten. Its target is not known. The CDR3 contains 14 residues. V was cut by 4 bases and J by 8 bases, with 15 bases left in between. The germline V gene encodes CDR1 LGHNA and CDR2 YNFKEQ. This PCR relied on a set of 60 Vbeta primers and 13 Jbeta primers. The assay was immunoSEQ multiplex PCR, and TCRdb's table has in-frame clones only and misses some. There are approximately 130,000 clones in the sample; about 8% occur only once, and 5% to 6.5% lies in the top ten. The rearrangement joins TRBV4-2 to TRBJ2-1; D call uncertain. The specimen was PBMCs. This clonotype originated in a woman in her 40s in good health and CMV-seropositive. DNA of the CDR3: TGTGCCAGCAGCCGCGACCGAGGAGTCGATGAGCAGTTCTTC. Its translation is CASSRDRGVDEQFF.